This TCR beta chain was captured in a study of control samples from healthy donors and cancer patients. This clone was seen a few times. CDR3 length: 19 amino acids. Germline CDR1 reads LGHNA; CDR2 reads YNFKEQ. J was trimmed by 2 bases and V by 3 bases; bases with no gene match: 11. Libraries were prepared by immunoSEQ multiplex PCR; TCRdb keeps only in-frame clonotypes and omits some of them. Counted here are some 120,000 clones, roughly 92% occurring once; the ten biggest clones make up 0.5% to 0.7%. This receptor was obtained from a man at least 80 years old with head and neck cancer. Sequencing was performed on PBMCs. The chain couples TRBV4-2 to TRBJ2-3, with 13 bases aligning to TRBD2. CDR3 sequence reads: CASSQAGLAGAHNTDTQYF. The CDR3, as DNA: TGTGCCAGCAGCCAGGCCGGACTAGCGGGGGCCCATAACACAGATACGCAGTATTTT.